This TCR beta chain appears in the sequencing data of a study of cytomegalovirus exposure and HLA in healthy donors. Study-level information: In an earlier analysis, 90 million to 120 million unique TCR beta sequences were found from 150 million to 200 million T cells. Study-wide results and limits: A cluster of highly shared sequence variants was likely a sequencing artifact. Owing to their indistinguishability, certain V segments, notably TRBV6-2 and TRBV6-3, were excluded.

Concerning this clone itself: The target antigen is unknown.

CDR1 is SGHRS and CDR2 is YFSETQ in the germline V gene. The CDR3 has 15 amino acids. Amplification used 60 Vbeta primers and 13 Jbeta primers. The repertoire was sequenced with immunoSEQ multiplex PCR; TCRdb's copy has only in-frame clones and lacks some. The table has around 180,000 clones, 75% to 85% seen once. The receptor comes from a woman under 30 in good health and CMV-seropositive. V usage is TRBV5-1 and J usage is TRBJ2-5, with TRBD1 matching 8 bases. The DNA end is a closer match to TRBJ2-7, so the J assignment may be wrong. The source material was PBMCs. As DNA, the CDR3 is TGCGCCAGCAGCTTGGAACAGGGGGTATACTACGAGCAGTACTTC. It yields the protein CASSLEQGVYYEQYF.